This is a list of T cell receptor beta chains from one sample in a study of blood T cells in healthy people across ages. TCRdb used MiXCR to reprocess the 5' RACE reads, holding one entry per CDR3 protein. The repertoire has around 870,000 distinct CDR3 sequences, less than 35% of them found once; the top ten carry 15% to 20%. The sample consisted of blood. The source of these receptors is a woman over 75 in good health. Both conserved end residues are part of each CDR3. D genes are given only for firm matches. The size of a clone is reported for some rows only, either as once, few or many, or as a class for expanded clones.

v_call	clone_size	d_call	cdr3_aa
TRBV14	.	TRBD1	CASSPTDRGVGYTF
TRBV7-2	many	.	CASSPGGVGTDTQYF
TRBV9	many	.	CASSGTPTDTDTQYF
TRBV10-2	many	TRBD2	CASTASGAETQYF
TRBV20-1	.	TRBD2	CSASHLAGGRIGGSYEQFF
TRBV5-8	.	.	CASSLGGWTNYGYTF
TRBV10-3	many	.	CAISSGRGQPLSYGYTF
TRBV20-1	many	.	CSARESQNYGYTF
TRBV10-3	.	TRBD1	CAIRDEGAGNQPQHF
TRBV12-3/TRBV12-4	.	.	CASSPQGINTGELFF
TRBV20-1	many	.	CSARDLVTQYF
TRBV20-1	.	.	CSARSNTGIAQPQHF
TRBV7-2	few	TRBD1	CASSRSGQGWTEAFF
TRBV11-2	.	TRBD2	CASSLTSGLASTGELFF
TRBV5-1	many	.	CASSFGQTLNEKLFF
TRBV12-3/TRBV12-4	few	TRBD1	CASSLAARGQRYGYTF
TRBV7-8	.	.	CASRQNEKLFF
TRBV29-1	many	TRBD1	CSVEGTGGYGYTF
TRBV14	many	TRBD2	CASRSGGPGSYNEQFF
TRBV25-1	.	TRBD1	CASSDQGGSNQPQHF
TRBV10-3	many	TRBD2	CAISDAGDTGELFF
TRBV6-5	many	.	CASSQIRTRFTSYEQYF
TRBV20-1	many	.	CSAELQGGIYNEQFF
TRBV7-9	many	.	CASSLSDGPQPQHF
TRBV7-9	once	TRBD1	CASSSGQFNEKRFF
TRBV7-2	many	.	CASSLGGTGEKLFF
TRBV18	many	.	CASSPPESLVTQYF
TRBV3-1	.	.	CASSPAASESNQPQHF
TRBV10-3	.	TRBD2	CAISESSRGLAGVIDTQYF
TRBV27	.	TRBD1	CASSPRQGEGGAEAFF
TRBV25-1	many	.	CASSQQPQETQYF
TRBV7-2	.	TRBD1	CASSLKPGQGPQETQYF
TRBV5-1	.	TRBD1	CASSMGTGNQPQHF